Below, 2 T cell receptor beta chains from the same sample are listed, as sequenced in a study of Graves' ophthalmopathy and Graves' hyperthyroidism. RNA served as the template for amplifying TCR beta CDR3 regions. An opening RT-PCR round employed HTBI primers and preceded a second-round multiplex PCR. TCRdb reprocessed the multiplex PCR reads with MiXCR, giving one entry per CDR3 protein. Here the sample spans just over 600,000 distinct CDR3 sequences, 22% being singletons. Sequenced input: peripheral blood. The receptor set was obtained from a young woman with stable Graves' hyperthyroidism. Some clones in this sample may be carry-over from other donors' samples.

This clonotype was picked up many times. This sequence joins TRBV20-1 and TRBJ1-6; 8 nucleotides line up with TRBD1. The CDR3 covers 13 residues. Germline V gives CDR1 DFQATT, CDR2 SNEGSKA (reference sequence). V lost 4 bases to trimming and J lost 10 bases; unmatched junction nucleotides: 6. CDR3 amino acids: CSANTGGGSPLHF. The CDR3 DNA sequence: TGCAGTGCTAATACAGGGGGAGGATCACCCCTCCACTTT.

This clonotype was detected a few times. The chain uses TRBV20-1 and TRBJ2-7; 10 bases agree with TRBD2. CDR1 and CDR2 (germline): DFQATT, SNEGSKA (reference sequence). The ends lost 6 bases at V and 0 bases at J; junction bases unmatched: 8. The CDR3 sequence is 15 residues long. In DNA, the CDR3 is TGCAGTGCAGCGGGCACTAGCGGGGACTCCTACGAGCAGTACTTC. Translation gives CSAAGTSGDSYEQYF.